The rows below give T cell receptor beta chains drawn from one sample of a study of cytomegalovirus exposure and HLA in healthy donors. TCRdb's copy holds only in-frame clones and misses some; the assay was immunoSEQ multiplex PCR. The sample contains roughly 50,000 clones, 90% of which appear only once. The source material was PBMCs. The receptors originated from a man between 18 and 29 years old in good health and CMV-seronegative. Both conserved end residues are part of each CDR3. The D gene is left open where the match is weak. The listing skips clone size in some rows; elsewhere it reads once, few, many or a size class.

-	TRBV6-6	TRBJ2-7	-	CASSYPRGSSYEQYF	TGTGCCAGCAGTTATCCCCGGGGGAGCTCCTACGAGCAGTACTTC
-	TRBV6-5	TRBJ1-4	once	CASKMPGLNEKLFF	TGTGCCAGCAAGATGCCGGGACTGAATGAAAAACTGTTTTTT
-	TRBV6-5	TRBJ1-2	-	CASTAGQGFGGYTF	TGTGCCAGCACCGCGGGGCAGGGATTCGGTGGCTACACCTTC
-	TRBV5-5	TRBJ2-7	-	CASSSVQLPEQYF	TGTGCCAGCAGCTCAGTACAATTGCCCGAGCAGTACTTC
-	TRBV11-2	TRBJ1-5	-	CASSLGQARPQHF	TGTGCCAGCAGCTTAGGACAGGCGCGGCCCCAGCATTTT
-	TRBV10-3	TRBJ2-5	-	CAISENGERTQYF	TGTGCCATCAGTGAGAATGGAGAGCGGACCCAGTACTTC
-	TRBV5-6	TRBJ2-5	once	CASSKTVNQETQYF	TGTGCCAGCAGCAAGACAGTGAACCAAGAGACCCAGTACTTC
TRBD1	TRBV11-3	TRBJ1-1	-	CASRVTGEGGDTEAFF	TGTGCCAGCAGAGTAACAGGGGAAGGGGGTGACACTGAAGCTTTCTTT
TRBD1	TRBV6-1	TRBJ1-1	-	CASSDRGLTEAFF	TGTGCCAGCAGCGACAGGGGGCTCACTGAAGCTTTCTTT
TRBD1	TRBV11-3	TRBJ2-7	-	CASSRAIGTGVYEQYF	TGTGCCAGCAGCCGTGCCATCGGGACAGGGGTCTACGAGCAGTACTTC